This T cell receptor beta chain emerged from a study of T cell responses to AZD1222 COVID-19 vaccine. The CDR3 has 14 residues. In germline, CDR1 is ENHRY, CDR2 SYGVKD. V dropped 4 bases and J dropped 6 bases, with 15 bases sitting between them. TCRdb's copy holds only in-frame clones and misses some; the assay was immunoSEQ multiplex PCR. The table has about 120,000 clones, approximately 90% seen once. The study's findings and limits: Repertoires were sampled only after the peak T cell response. Donors were mostly white British, more females; clonal diversity possibly underestimated. The study found vaccine-associated CD4 TCRs spanning spike, dominant at 160-218 and 743-854. Among those given AZD1222, only 6 or 7 were seropositive at baseline.

This clone showed up just once. No antigen is known for it. The starting material was peripheral blood, obtained 28 days after the second dose of the MenACWY control vaccine. The V call is TRBV10-3, the J call TRBJ1-2; the D gene is possibly TRBD1 (5 bases). The TCR was taken from an adult who received the MenACWY meningococcal vaccine as a control. CDR3 amino acids: CAISASGGMDGYTF. The CDR3 nucleotides are TGTGCCATCAGTGCCTCCGGGGGTATGGATGGCTACACCTTC.